This note documents a single T cell receptor (beta chain) sequence. Its cognate antigen has yet to be identified. No per-base quality is available; no much larger clone lies one base away. Genomic DNA was isolated from the sorted cells so that the TCRbeta CDR3 region could be sequenced. The immunoSEQ Assay was used to sequence the TCRbeta CDR3 regions. Drawn from immuneACCESS, this table holds only the in-frame rearrangements with V and J called that TCRdb kept. Clones are partly lost; checked studies trace under half to an unresolved V gene and leave the rest unexplained. For this sample there are about 53,000 clones; about 88% appear just once. Approximately 1.5% of the sample is in the top ten clones. This sample stems from a study of OX40 agonist ivuxolimab in advanced cancers. Background on the whole study: The costimulatory receptor OX40 (CD134) was targeted by ivuxolimab, a fully human IgG2 agonistic monoclonal antibody. Intravenous ivuxolimab was administered to patients every 2 weeks at six dose levels: 0.01, 0.1, 0.3, 1.5, 3 and 10 mg/kg. Of the 50 or so patients in dose escalation, 19 had hepatocellular carcinoma, roughly 15 had melanoma, 9 had renal cell carcinoma and 9 had head and neck cancer. In the dose-escalation cohort, more than 75% of patients were male, and the mean age was around 60 years, with a range of about 20 to 90. Patients were allowed to have had prior anti-PD-1, anti-PD-L1 or anti-CTLA-4 therapy, and 40% of the dose-escalation patients had previously received checkpoint inhibitors. Partial responses occurred in three dose-escalation patients, of whom one had hepatocellular carcinoma and two had cutaneous melanoma. Peripheral TCRbeta sequencing was intended to test whether TCR sequence diversity was altered and clonal T-cell expansion was caused by ivuxolimab. The monotherapy dose-escalation portion (N ≈ 52 patients) of the phase I ivuxolimab trial is reported in the paper. The full study reports these points: The antigen specificity of the clonally expanded peripheral T cells was not determined. In the 0.1-3.0 mg/kg groups, partial responders were among the patients with the lowest normalized peripheral clonal expansion, particularly in CD8+ T cells. At doses of 0.1 to 3.0 mg/kg, clonal expansion of both CD4+ and CD8+ blood T cells was observed from baseline to week 6. After ivuxolimab, expanded clones were on average more numerous among CD8+ T cells than among CD4+ T cells. Low levels of normalized T-cell clonal expansion were also seen in some patients who did not respond.

Trimming removed 5 bases from V and 0 bases from J, leaving 10 bases between the germline ends. Measured from the cysteine to the phenylalanine, the CDR3 is 15 residues long. The sequence is cut down to CDR3 DNA, 45 bases in frame from base 1. The germline V gene gives CDR1 as SNHLY and CDR2 as FYNNEI. Patients with a history of autoimmune disease or receiving systemic immunosuppression were excluded from the trial. In every dose cohort, peripheral blood was drawn for TCR sequencing at baseline, cycle 4 day 1, and cycle 7 day 1. The samples were taken from a phase I, first-in-human, multicenter, open-label dose-escalation trial of ivuxolimab. The trial enrolled adults with locally advanced or metastatic head and neck squamous cell, hepatocellular, melanoma or renal cell carcinoma. Before TCR sequencing, CD4+ T cells and CD8+ T cells from peripheral blood were sorted into separate populations.

This sequence was found in an adult with an advanced solid tumor such as melanoma, head and neck, liver or kidney cancer. Recombination joined TRBV2 with TRBJ2-2, and TRBD2 may be the D gene, going by 6 matching bases. The specimen was CD4+ or CD8+ T cells sorted from blood, collected in a trial of the OX40 agonist ivuxolimab. The CDR3 reads CASSRDFPNTGELFF. The DNA sequence follows: TGTGCCAGCAGTAGGGACTTTCCGAACACCGGGGAGCTGTTTTTT.